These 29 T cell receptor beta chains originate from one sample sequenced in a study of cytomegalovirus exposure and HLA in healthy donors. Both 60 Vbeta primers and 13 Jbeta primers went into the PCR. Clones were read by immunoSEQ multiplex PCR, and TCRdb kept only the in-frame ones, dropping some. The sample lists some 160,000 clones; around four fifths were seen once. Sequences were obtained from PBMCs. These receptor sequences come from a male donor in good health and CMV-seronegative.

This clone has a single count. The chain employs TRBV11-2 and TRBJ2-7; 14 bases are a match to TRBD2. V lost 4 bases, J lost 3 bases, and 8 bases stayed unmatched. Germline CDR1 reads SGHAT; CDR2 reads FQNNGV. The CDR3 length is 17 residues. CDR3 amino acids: CASSSQGLAGAYYEQYF. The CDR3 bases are TGTGCCAGCAGCTCCCAGGGACTAGCGGGGGCCTACTACGAGCAGTACTTC.

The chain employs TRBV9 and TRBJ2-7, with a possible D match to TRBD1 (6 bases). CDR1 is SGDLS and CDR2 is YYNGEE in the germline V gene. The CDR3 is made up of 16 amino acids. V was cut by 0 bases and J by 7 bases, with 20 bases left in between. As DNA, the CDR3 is TGTGCCAGCAGCGTAGGGGGGCAGGGGCCTAGGGATGAGCAGTACTTC. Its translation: CASSVGGQGPRDEQYF.

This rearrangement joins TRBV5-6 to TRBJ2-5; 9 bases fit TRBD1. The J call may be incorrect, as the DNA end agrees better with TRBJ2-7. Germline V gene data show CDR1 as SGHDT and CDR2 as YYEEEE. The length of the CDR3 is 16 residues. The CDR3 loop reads CASSLARTGAGHEQYF. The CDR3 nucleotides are TGTGCCAGCAGCTTGGCCCGGACAGGGGCAGGACACGAGCAGTACTTC.

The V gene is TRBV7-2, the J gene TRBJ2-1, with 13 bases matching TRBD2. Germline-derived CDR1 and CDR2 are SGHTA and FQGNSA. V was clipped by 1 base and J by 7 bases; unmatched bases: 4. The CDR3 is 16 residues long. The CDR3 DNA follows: TGTGCCAGCAGCTTAGGGGGACTAGCGGGGTTAAATGAGCAGTTCTTC. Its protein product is CASSLGGLAGLNEQFF.

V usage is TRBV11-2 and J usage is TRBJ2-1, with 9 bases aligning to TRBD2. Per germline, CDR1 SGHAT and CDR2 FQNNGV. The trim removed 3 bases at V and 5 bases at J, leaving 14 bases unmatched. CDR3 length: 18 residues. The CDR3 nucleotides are TGTGCCAGCAGCTTCGTGACTAGCGGCCCTATCCACCACAATGAGCAGTTCTTC. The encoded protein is CASSFVTSGPIHHNEQFF. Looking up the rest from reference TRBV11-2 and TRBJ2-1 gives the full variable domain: EAGVAQSPRYKIIEKRQSVAFWCNPISGHATLYWYQQILGQGPKLLIQFQNNGVVDDSQLPKDRFSAERLKGVDSTLKIQPAKLEDSAVYLCASSFVTSGPIHHNEQFFGPGTRLTVL.

Here the CDR3 DNA reads TGTGCCAGCAGCGCGAGTAGCGGGGTTTCCTACGAGCAGTACTTC. Its protein product is CASSASSGVSYEQYF. The genes are TRBV2 and TRBJ2-7; 8 bases are shared with TRBD2. CDR3 size: 15 residues. Germline V lookup: CDR1 SNHLY, CDR2 FYNNEI. V was pared by 6 bases and J by 1 base, with 8 bases of the junction left unmatched. Variable domain in full (rest from reference TRBV2 and TRBJ2-7): EPEVTQTPSHQVTQMGQEVILRCVPISNHLYFYWYRQILGQKVEFLVSFYNNEISEKSEIFDDQFSVERPDGSNFTLKIRSTKLEDSAMYFCASSASSGVSYEQYFGPGTRLTVT.

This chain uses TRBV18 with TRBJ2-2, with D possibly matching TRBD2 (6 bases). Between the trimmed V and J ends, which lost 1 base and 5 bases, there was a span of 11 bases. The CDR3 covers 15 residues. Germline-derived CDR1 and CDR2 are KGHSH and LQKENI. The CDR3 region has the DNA TGTGCCAGCTCACCACAGGGGACTGGTACCGGGGAGCTGTTTTTT. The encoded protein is CASSPQGTGTGELFF. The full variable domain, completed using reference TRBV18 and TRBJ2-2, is NAGVMQNPRHLVRRRGQEARLRCSPMKGHSHVYWYRQLPEEGLKFMVYLQKENIIDESGMPKERFSAEFPKEGPSILRIQQVVRGDSAAYFCASSPQGTGTGELFFGEGSRLTVL.

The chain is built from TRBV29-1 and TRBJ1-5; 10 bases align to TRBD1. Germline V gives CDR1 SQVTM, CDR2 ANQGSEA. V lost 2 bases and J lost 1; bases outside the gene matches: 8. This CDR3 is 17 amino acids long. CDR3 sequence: CSVESGTGVVSNQPQHF. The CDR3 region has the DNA TGCAGCGTTGAATCCGGGACAGGGGTTGTGAGCAATCAGCCCCAGCATTTT.

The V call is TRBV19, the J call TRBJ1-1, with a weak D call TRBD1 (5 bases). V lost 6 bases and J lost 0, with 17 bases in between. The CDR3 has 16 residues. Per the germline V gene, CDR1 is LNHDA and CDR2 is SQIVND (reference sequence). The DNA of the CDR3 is TGTGCCAGTAGACCACAGGTTCTTAACATGAACACTGAAGCTTTCTTT. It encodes CASRPQVLNMNTEAFF.

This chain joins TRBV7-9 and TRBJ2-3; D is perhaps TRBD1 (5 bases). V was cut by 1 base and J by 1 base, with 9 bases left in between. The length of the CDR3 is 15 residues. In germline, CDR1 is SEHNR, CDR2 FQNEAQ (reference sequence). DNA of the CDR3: TGTGCCAGCAGCTTAGGACTGACAGGCACAGATACGCAGTATTTT. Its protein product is CASSLGLTGTDTQYF.

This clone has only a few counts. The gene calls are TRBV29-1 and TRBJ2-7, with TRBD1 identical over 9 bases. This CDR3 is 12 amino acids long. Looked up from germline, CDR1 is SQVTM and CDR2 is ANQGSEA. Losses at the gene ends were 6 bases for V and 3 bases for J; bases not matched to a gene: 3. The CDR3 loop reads CSVSGQGYEQYF. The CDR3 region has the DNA TGCAGCGTCTCGGGACAGGGCTACGAGCAGTACTTC.

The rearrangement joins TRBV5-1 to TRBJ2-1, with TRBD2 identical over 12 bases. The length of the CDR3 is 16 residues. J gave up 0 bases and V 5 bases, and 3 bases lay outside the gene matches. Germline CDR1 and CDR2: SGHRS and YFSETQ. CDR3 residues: CASRLTSGSSYNEQFF. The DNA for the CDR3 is TGCGCCAGCAGGTTGACTAGCGGGAGCTCCTACAATGAGCAGTTCTTC. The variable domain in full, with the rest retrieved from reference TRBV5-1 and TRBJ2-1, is KAGVTQTPRYLIKTRGQQVTLSCSPISGHRSVSWYQQTPGQGLQFLFEYFSETQRNKGNFPGRFSGRQFSNSRSEMNVSTLELGDSALYLCASRLTSGSSYNEQFFGPGTRLTVL.

The chain's CDR3 is CASSYEASGYEQYF. The CDR3 DNA reads as TGTGCCAGCAGTTATGAAGCTAGCGGGTACGAGCAGTACTTC. The chain carries TRBV6-5 and TRBJ2-7; 8 nucleotides match TRBD2. Trimming cost V 3 bases and J 4 bases; bases outside gene matches: 5. The CDR3 runs to 14 residues. Germline CDR1 is MNHEY and CDR2 is SVGAGI.

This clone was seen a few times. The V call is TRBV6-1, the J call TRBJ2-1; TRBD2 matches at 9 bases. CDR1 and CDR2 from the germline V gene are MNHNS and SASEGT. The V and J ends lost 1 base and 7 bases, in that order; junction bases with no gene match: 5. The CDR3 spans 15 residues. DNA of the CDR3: TGTGCCAGCAGTGAAGGGGCGGGAGGGGGAAATGAGCAGTTCTTC. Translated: CASSEGAGGGNEQFF.

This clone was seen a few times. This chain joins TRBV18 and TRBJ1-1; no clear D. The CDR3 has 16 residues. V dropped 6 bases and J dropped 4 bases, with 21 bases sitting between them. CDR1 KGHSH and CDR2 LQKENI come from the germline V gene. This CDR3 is CASSQTHRPGGTEAFF. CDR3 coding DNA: TGTGCCAGCTCTCAAACCCACCGGCCTGGAGGCACTGAAGCTTTCTTT.

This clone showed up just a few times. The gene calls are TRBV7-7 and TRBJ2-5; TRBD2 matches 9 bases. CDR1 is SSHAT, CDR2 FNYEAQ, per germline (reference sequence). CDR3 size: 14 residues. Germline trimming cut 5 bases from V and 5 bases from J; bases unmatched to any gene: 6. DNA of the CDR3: TGTGCCAGCAGCATTAGCGGGAGACACGAGACCCAGTACTTC. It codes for CASSISGRHETQYF.

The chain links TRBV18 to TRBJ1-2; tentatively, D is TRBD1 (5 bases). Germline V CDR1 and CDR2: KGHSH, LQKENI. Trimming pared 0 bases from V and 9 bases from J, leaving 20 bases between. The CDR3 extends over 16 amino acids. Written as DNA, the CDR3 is TGTGCCAGCTCACCACCAAACTCGGCAGGGAAGTATCGCTACACCTTC. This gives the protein CASSPPNSAGKYRYTF.

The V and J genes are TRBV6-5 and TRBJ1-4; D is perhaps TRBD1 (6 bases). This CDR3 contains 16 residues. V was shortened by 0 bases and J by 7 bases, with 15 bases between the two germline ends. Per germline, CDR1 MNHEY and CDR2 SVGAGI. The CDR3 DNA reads TGTGCCAGCAGTTACTCGCTGCCAGGGGCAAGTGAAAAACTGTTTTTT. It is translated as CASSYSLPGASEKLFF.

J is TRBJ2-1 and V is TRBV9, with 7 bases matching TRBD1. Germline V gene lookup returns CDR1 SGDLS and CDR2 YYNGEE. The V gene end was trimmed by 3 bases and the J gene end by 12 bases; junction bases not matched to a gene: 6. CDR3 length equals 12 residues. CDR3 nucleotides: TGTGCCAGCAGCGGGGATACAGGGGTGCAGTTCTTC. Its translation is CASSGDTGVQFF.

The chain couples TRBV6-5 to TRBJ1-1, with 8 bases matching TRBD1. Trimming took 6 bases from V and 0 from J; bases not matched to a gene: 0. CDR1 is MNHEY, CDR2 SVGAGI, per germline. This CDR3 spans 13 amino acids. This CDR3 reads CASRTGVNTEAFF. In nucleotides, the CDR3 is TGTGCCAGCAGGACAGGGGTGAACACTGAAGCTTTCTTT.

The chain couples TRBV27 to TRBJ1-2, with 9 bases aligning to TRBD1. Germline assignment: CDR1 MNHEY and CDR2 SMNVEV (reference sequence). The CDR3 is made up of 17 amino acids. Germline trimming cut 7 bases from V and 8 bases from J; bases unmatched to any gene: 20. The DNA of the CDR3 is TGTGCCAGCACCACACTCGGCGGGACAGGGACCTTTTGGGGCTACACCTTC. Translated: CASTTLGGTGTFWGYTF.

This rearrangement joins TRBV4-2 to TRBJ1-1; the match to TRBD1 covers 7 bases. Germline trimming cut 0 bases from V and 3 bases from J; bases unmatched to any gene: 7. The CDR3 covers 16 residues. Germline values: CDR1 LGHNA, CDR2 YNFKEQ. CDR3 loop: CASSQETGARYTEAFF. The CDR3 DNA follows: TGTGCCAGCAGCCAAGAAACAGGGGCGCGATACACTGAAGCTTTCTTT.

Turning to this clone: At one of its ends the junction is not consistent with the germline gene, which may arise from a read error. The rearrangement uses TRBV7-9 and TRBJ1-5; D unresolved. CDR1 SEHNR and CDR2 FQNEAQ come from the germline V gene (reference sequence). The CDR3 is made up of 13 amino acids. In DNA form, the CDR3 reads TGTTCCAGCAGCTTAATTTCGGGTCAGCCCCAGCATTTT. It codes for CSSSLISGQPQHF.

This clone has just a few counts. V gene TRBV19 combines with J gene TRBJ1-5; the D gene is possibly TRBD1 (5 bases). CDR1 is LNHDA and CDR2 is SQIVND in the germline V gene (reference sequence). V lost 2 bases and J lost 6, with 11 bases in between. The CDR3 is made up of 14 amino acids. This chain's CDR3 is CASSIRGDVQPQHF. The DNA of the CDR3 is TGTGCCAGTAGTATACGGGGGGACGTTCAGCCCCAGCATTTT.

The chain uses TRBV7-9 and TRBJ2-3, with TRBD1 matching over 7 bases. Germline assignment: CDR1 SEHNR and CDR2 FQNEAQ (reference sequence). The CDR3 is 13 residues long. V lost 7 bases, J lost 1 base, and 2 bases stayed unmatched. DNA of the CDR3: TGTGCCAGCATTCAGGGGGGCACAGATACGCAGTATTTT. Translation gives CASIQGGTDTQYF.

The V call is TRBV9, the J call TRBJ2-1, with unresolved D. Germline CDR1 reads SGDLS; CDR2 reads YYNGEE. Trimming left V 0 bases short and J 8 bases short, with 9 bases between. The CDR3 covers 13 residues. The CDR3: CASSVAEFYEQFF. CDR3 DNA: TGTGCCAGCAGCGTAGCGGAGTTCTATGAGCAGTTCTTC.

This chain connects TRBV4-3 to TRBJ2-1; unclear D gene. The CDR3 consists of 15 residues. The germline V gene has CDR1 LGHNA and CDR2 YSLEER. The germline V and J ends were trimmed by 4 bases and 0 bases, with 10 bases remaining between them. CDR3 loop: CASSPEAVSYNEQFF. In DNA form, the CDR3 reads TGCGCCAGCAGCCCTGAGGCAGTCTCCTACAATGAGCAGTTCTTC.

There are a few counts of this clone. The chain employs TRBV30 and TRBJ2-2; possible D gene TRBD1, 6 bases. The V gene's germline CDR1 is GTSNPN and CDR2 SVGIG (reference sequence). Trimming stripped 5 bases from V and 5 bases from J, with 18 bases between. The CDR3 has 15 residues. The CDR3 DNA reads TGTGCCTGGGGCACACAGGGTTGGGAGACCGGGGAGCTGTTTTTT. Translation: CAWGTQGWETGELFF.

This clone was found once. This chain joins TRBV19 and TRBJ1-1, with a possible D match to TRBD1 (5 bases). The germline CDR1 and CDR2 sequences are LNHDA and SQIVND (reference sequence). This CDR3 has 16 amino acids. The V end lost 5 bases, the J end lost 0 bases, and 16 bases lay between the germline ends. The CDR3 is CASSGRFSDMNTEAFF. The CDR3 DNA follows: TGTGCCAGTAGTGGACGCTTCTCGGACATGAACACTGAAGCTTTCTTT.